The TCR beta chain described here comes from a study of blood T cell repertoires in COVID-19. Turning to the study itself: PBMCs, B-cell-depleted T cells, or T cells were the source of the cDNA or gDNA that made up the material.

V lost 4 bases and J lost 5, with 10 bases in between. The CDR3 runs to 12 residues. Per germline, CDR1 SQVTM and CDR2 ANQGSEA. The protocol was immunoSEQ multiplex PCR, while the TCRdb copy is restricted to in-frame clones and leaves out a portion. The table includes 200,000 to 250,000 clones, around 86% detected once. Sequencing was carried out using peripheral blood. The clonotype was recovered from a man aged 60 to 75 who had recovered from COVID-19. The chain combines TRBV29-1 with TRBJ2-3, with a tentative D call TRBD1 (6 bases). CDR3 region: CSVGGQRDTQYF. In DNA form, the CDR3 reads TGCAGCGTTGGTGGACAGAGAGATACGCAGTATTTT.